Listed below are T cell receptor beta chains from one sample, sequenced in a study of blood T cell repertoires in COVID-19. TCRdb keeps only in-frame clones here, not all; method: immunoSEQ multiplex PCR. Of roughly 180,000 clones in the sample, approximately 85% were seen once. Specimen: peripheral blood. The receptors originated from an elderly man with COVID-19, enrolled during active disease. The CDR3 runs from the conserved cysteine through the conserved F or W. The D gene is left open where the match is weak. Clone size is given for some rows only: seen once, a few or many times, or a class if the clone is expanded.

clone_size j_call v_call cdr3_length d_call cdr3_nt cdr3_aa
- TRBJ2-1 TRBV18 15 - TGTGCCAGCTCACCGGCGGGCCACTCCTACAATGAGCAGTTCTTC CASSPAGHSYNEQFF
once TRBJ1-2 TRBV7-2 12 - TGTGCCAGCAGCTTAAACAGCTATGGCTACACCTTC CASSLNSYGYTF
- TRBJ1-2 TRBV2 15 - TGTGCCAGCAGCCCTACAGGGCCCCATAACTATGGCTACACCTTC CASSPTGPHNYGYTF
- TRBJ2-7 TRBV3-1/TRBV3-2 15 - TGTGCCAGCAGCCTCCTGGCGGTTGCGGACTACGAGCAGTACTTC CASSLLAVADYEQYF
- TRBJ1-2 TRBV27 16 TRBD1 TGTGCCAGCAGTCCTTCGTTTCAGGGGGCTTACTATGGCTACACCTTC CASSPSFQGAYYGYTF
- TRBJ2-7 TRBV7-2 13 - TGTGCCAGCAGCCATAGGGGGAGGGACGAGCAGTACTTC CASSHRGRDEQYF
- TRBJ2-1 TRBV19 15 TRBD1 TGTGCCAGTACCCGGGACAGGGGCCCCTACAATGAGCAGTTCTTC CASTRDRGPYNEQFF
- TRBJ2-3 TRBV5-4 16 TRBD2 TGTGCCAGCAGCTTGAAAGCGGGGGCCAGCACAGATACGCAGTATTTT CASSLKAGASTDTQYF
- TRBJ2-3 TRBV5-4 15 TRBD2 TGTGCCAGCAGCTCTATAGCGGGGTTCACAGATACGCAGTATTTT CASSSIAGFTDTQYF
- TRBJ1-1 TRBV7-9 11 - TGTGCCAGCATCAGAGACTTTGAAGCTTTCTTT CASIRDFEAFF
- TRBJ2-2 TRBV2 14 - TGTGCCAGCAGGGGAGAAGCGAACACCGGGGAGCTGTTTTTT CASRGEANTGELFF
- TRBJ2-2 TRBV18 15 TRBD1 TGTGCCAGCTCTCTTCAGACAGGGGCCGGCGGGGAGCTGTTTTTT CASSLQTGAGGELFF
once TRBJ1-5 TRBV18 15 TRBD1 TGTGCCAGCTCACCACCGCAGGGGGGCAATCAGCCCCAGCATTTT CASSPPQGGNQPQHF
once TRBJ2-5 TRBV5-8 16 TRBD1 TGTGCCAGCAGCCTTAACCGGGACAGGGGATCGGAGACCCAGTACTTC CASSLNRDRGSETQYF
- TRBJ1-3 TRBV2 14 TRBD1 TGTGCCAGCAGCGAAGACAGGGTTGGAAACACCATATATTTT CASSEDRVGNTIYF
- TRBJ2-1 TRBV11-2 12 - TGTGCCAGCAGCTTAGATCAGAGGGAGCAGTTCTTC CASSLDQREQFF
few TRBJ2-7 TRBV21-1 15 - TGTGCCAGCAGCAAAGTAACAGGACAGTTCTCCGAGCAGTACTTC CASSKVTGQFSEQYF
- TRBJ2-7 TRBV5-4 14 TRBD1 TGTGCCAGCAGCTTTGACAGGGGGACCTACGAGCAGTACTTC CASSFDRGTYEQYF
- TRBJ2-1 TRBV19 15 TRBD1 TGTGCCAGTACCGTTACCGGGACAGGGTACAATGAGCAGTTCTTC CASTVTGTGYNEQFF
- TRBJ1-1 TRBV18 14 TRBD1 TGTGCCAGCTCACCACAGGCAGGGGGCACTGAAGCTTTCTTT CASSPQAGGTEAFF
- TRBJ1-4 TRBV5-8 14 TRBD1 TGTGCCAGCAGCACGGGACAGGGGGCTGAAAAACTGTTTTTT CASSTGQGAEKLFF
- TRBJ2-5 TRBV5-1 17 TRBD1 TGCGCCAGCAGCTCAGGGACAGGGCCCGTAGTCCAAGAGACCCAGTACTTC CASSSGTGPVVQETQYF
- TRBJ1-2 TRBV10-3 12 - TGTGCCATCAGTGAGTCCTCGGGTGGCTACACCTTC CAISESSGGYTF
- TRBJ2-5 TRBV6-6 16 TRBD2 TGTGCCAGCAGTTACTCGGAGGGACTAGGGGTGGAGACCCAGTACTTC CASSYSEGLGVETQYF
- TRBJ1-1 TRBV7-3 13 - TGTGCCAGCAGCCTCCAGGGAAACACTGAAGCTTTCTTT CASSLQGNTEAFF
- TRBJ2-3 TRBV15 17 TRBD2 TGTGCCACCAGCAGAGATCTGGTTAGCGGGGGGGCGGATACGCAGTATTTT CATSRDLVSGGADTQYF
- TRBJ1-1 TRBV2 13 - TGTGCCAGCAGTTTTCAGGGGAATGGTCGAGCTTTCTTT CASSFQGNGRAFF
- TRBJ1-5 TRBV19 14 - TGTGCCAGTAATTACATCAGTAGCAATCAGCCCCAGCATTTT CASNYISSNQPQHF
- TRBJ1-2 TRBV19 14 TRBD1 TGTGCCAGTAAGGGCGACAGGGGCCCTTATGGCTACACCTTC CASKGDRGPYGYTF
- TRBJ2-2 TRBV9 17 TRBD1 TGTGCCAGCAGCGTCCTGGCTGGCAGGGGGCGGACCGGGGAGCTGTTTTTT CASSVLAGRGRTGELFF
- TRBJ1-2 TRBV5-6 18 TRBD1 TGTGCCAGCAGCTTGAGGGGACAGGGGGCGAATAGGGGCTATGGCTACACCTTC CASSLRGQGANRGYGYTF
- TRBJ1-2 TRBV24-1 11 - TGTGCCACCGGAGGGAACTATGGCTACACCTTC CATGGNYGYTF
- TRBJ1-1 TRBV10-3 14 - TGTGCCATCAACCCACAGGGCTTGAACACTGAAGCTTTCTTT CAINPQGLNTEAFF
many TRBJ2-7 TRBV11-2 12 - TGTGCCAGCAGCTTAAGAACAGGCGAGCAGTACTTC CASSLRTGEQYF
- TRBJ2-6 TRBV20-1 15 - TGCAGTGCTAGTGCTGACACCTCTGGGGCCAACGTCCTGACTTTC CSASADTSGANVLTF
- TRBJ2-7 TRBV2 14 TRBD1 TGTGCCAGCAGTTTCCGGGACAGGGGAACCGAGCAGTACTTC CASSFRDRGTEQYF
few TRBJ1-2 TRBV7-3 15 - TGTGCCAGCAGCTTAAACAGGGACGGCCCCTATGGCTACACCTTC CASSLNRDGPYGYTF
- TRBJ1-5 TRBV6-6 14 TRBD1 TGTGCCAGCAGTTACCCGCAGGGGGCCCAGCCCCAGCATTTT CASSYPQGAQPQHF
- TRBJ1-5 TRBV4-1 17 - TGCGCCAGCAGCCAAGTCCCTCTTACAGGGAATTGGCAGCCCCAGCATTTT CASSQVPLTGNWQPQHF
- TRBJ1-5 TRBV24-1 15 TRBD1 TGTGCCACCAACGACAGGGAAGGGGTCAATCAGCCCCAGCATTTT CATNDREGVNQPQHF
- TRBJ1-1 TRBV3-1/TRBV3-2 16 TRBD1 TGTGCCAGCAGCATACTACAGGGGGCGATGAACACTGAAGCTTTCTTT CASSILQGAMNTEAFF
- TRBJ1-4 TRBV7-9 16 TRBD1 TGTGCCAGCAGTTTCCAGGTCGGGACAGGGTCTGAAAAACTGTTTTTT CASSFQVGTGSEKLFF
- TRBJ2-1 TRBV5-1 17 - TGCGCCAGCAGCTCCCTAACAGGGTTAAGCTCCTACAATGAGCAGTTCTTC CASSSLTGLSSYNEQFF
- TRBJ1-6 TRBV5-5 14 - TGTGCCAGCAGCTTTGTACAGGCCAATTCACCCCTCCACTTT CASSFVQANSPLHF
- TRBJ2-5 TRBV11-2 15 TRBD1 TGTGCCAGCAGCCTCCGGACAGGGGGCACGGAGACCCAGTACTTC CASSLRTGGTETQYF
- TRBJ2-7 TRBV28 13 - TGTGCCAGCAGTTTAAGCATCCCTCCCGAGCAGTACTTC CASSLSIPPEQYF
- TRBJ1-1 TRBV9 16 TRBD1 TGTGCCAGCAGCCAAGGCCCGACAGGGTGGGCCACTGAAGCTTTCTTT CASSQGPTGWATEAFF
- TRBJ1-4 TRBV12-5 14 TRBD1 TGTGCTAGTGGTCAATCGGACAGGAATGAAAAACTGTTTTTT CASGQSDRNEKLFF
- TRBJ2-4 TRBV3-1/TRBV3-2 15 - TGTGCCAGCAGCCAAGAACTCGGGGGTTGGAACATTCAGTACTTC CASSQELGGWNIQYF
- TRBJ2-7 TRBV6-6 14 TRBD1 TGTGCCAGCAGTGACCGACAGGGATCCTACGAGCAGTACTTC CASSDRQGSYEQYF
- TRBJ1-5 TRBV20-1 15 TRBD1 TGCAGTGCTAGTGGGAGTGGACAGGGCGGTCAGCCCCAGCATTTT CSASGSGQGGQPQHF
few TRBJ1-6 TRBV7-9 15 TRBD1 TGTGCCAGCAGCCAATCGGGACAGGGTATTTCACCCCTCCACTTT CASSQSGQGISPLHF
once TRBJ2-5 TRBV29-1 15 TRBD1 TGCAGCTTTGGACAGGGGGCTGTGGGCTGGGAGACCCAGTACTTC CSFGQGAVGWETQYF
- TRBJ2-2 TRBV19 15 TRBD1 TGTGCCAGTAGTTCTAGACAGGGAAGGACGGGGGAGCTGTTTTTT CASSSRQGRTGELFF
- TRBJ1-5 TRBV3-1/TRBV3-2 17 - TGTGCCAGCAGCCAAGGTTCGTCAACGAGGGGCAATCAGCCCCAGCATTTT CASSQGSSTRGNQPQHF
- TRBJ2-5 TRBV24-1 13 TRBD1 TGTGCCACCATGGACAGGGGAGAAGAGACCCAGTACTTC CATMDRGEETQYF